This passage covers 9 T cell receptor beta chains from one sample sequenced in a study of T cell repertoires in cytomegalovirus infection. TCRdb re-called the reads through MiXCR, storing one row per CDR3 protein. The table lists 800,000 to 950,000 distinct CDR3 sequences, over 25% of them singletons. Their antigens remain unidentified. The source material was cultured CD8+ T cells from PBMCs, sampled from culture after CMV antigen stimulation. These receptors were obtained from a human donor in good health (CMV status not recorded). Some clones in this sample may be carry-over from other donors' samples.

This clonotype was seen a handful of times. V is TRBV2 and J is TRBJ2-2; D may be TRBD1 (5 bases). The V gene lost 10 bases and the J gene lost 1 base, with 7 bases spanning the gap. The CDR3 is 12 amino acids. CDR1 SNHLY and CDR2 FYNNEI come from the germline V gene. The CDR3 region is CAKQENTGELFF. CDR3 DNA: TGTGCCAAACAGGAGAACACCGGGGAGCTGTTTTTT.

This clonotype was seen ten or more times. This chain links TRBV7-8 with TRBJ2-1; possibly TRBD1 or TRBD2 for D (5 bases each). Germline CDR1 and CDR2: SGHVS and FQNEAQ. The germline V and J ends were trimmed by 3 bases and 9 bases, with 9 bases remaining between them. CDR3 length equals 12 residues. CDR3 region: CASSFGTGEQFF. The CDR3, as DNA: TGTGCCAGCAGCTTTGGGACGGGTGAGCAGTTCTTC.

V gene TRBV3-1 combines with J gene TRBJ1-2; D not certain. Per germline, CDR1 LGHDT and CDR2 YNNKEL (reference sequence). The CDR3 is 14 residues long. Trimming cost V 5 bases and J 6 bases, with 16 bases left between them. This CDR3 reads CASSVEGDGDGYTF. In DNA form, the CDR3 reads TGTGCCAGCAGCGTCGAAGGAGACGGTGATGGCTACACCTTC.

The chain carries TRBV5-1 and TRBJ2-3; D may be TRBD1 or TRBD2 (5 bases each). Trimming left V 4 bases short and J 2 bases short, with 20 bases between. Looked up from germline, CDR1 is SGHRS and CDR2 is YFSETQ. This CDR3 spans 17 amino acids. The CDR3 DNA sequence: TGCGCCAGCAGCCCGCTGGGATGGGGGACGGACACAGATACGCAGTATTTT. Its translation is CASSPLGWGTDTDTQYF.

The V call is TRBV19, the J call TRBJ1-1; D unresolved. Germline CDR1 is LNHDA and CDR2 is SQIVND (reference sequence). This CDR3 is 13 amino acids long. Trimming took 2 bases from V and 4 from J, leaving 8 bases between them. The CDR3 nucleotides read TGTGCCAGTAGTATAACTGGACTCACTGAAGCTTTCTTT. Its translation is CASSITGLTEAFF.

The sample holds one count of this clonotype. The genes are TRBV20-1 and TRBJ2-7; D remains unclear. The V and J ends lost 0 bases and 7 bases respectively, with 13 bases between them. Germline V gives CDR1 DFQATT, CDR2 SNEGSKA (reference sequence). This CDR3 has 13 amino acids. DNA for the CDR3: TGCAGTGCTAGAGAATTGGCGGTTTGGGAGCAGTACTTC. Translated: CSARELAVWEQYF.

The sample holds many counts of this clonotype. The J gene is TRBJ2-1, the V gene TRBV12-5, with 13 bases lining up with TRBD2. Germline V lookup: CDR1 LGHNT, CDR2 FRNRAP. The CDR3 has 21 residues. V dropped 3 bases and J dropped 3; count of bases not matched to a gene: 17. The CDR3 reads CASGFLVPRTSGGFLYNEQFF. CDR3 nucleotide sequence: TGTGCTAGTGGTTTCTTAGTCCCCAGGACTAGCGGGGGCTTTCTCTACAATGAGCAGTTCTTC.

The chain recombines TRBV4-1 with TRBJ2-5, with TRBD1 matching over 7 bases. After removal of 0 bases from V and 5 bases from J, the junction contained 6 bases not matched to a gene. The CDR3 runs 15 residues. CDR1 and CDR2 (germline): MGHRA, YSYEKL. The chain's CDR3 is CASSQDRDSGETQYF. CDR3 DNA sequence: TGCGCCAGCAGCCAAGATAGGGACAGTGGGGAGACCCAGTACTTC.

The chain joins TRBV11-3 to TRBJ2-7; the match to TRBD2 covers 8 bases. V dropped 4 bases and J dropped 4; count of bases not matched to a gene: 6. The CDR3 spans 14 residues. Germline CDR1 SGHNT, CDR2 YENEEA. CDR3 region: CASSSGTRPYEQYF. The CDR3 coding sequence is TGTGCCAGCAGCTCCGGGACTAGACCTTACGAGCAGTACTTC.